A selection of T cell receptor beta chains follows, all from one sample in a study of blood T cell repertoires in COVID-19. The method was immunoSEQ multiplex PCR; TCRdb's version includes in-frame clones alone and lacks a portion of them. Among 540,000 or so clones listed, approximately 88% were seen once. The sequenced sample consisted of peripheral blood. These receptors were collected from a woman between 45 and 65 years old with COVID-19, enrolled during active disease. CDR3s include the opening cysteine and the closing phenylalanine or tryptophan. D genes are given only for firm matches. Where a row states a size, it is once, few, many or the class of an expanded clone; other rows omit it.

>.|.|TRBJ2-7|TRBV6-5
CASSTPDEQYF
TGTGCCAGCAGTACCCCAGATGAGCAGTACTTC
>.|.|TRBJ2-1|TRBV19
CASTPTLRGEQFF
TGTGCCAGTACCCCGACACTCAGGGGTGAGCAGTTCTTC
>TRBD2|.|TRBJ2-1|TRBV24-1
CATSPGGGSNEQFF
TGTGCCACCAGTCCCGGCGGGGGGTCGAATGAGCAGTTCTTC
>.|.|TRBJ1-2|TRBV30
CAWSLTGRGYTF
TGTGCCTGGAGTTTAACAGGCCGGGGCTACACCTTC
>.|.|TRBJ2-2|TRBV5-6
CASSLGGPRVGELFF
TGTGCCAGCAGCTTAGGAGGCCCGAGGGTCGGGGAGCTGTTTTTT
>.|.|TRBJ2-7|TRBV28
CASSFSRHLPSYEQYF
TGTGCCAGCAGTTTCTCCCGACACCTTCCCTCCTACGAGCAGTACTTC
>.|.|TRBJ1-1|TRBV3-1/TRBV3-2
CASSQVGPGDTEAFF
TGTGCCAGCAGCCAAGTGGGCCCCGGGGACACTGAAGCTTTCTTT
>.|.|TRBJ1-1|TRBV28
CASSSLGDLLHAFAEAFF
TGTGCCAGCAGTTCACTCGGGGATTTACTCCACGCCTTCGCTGAAGCTTTCTTT
>.|.|TRBJ1-2|TRBV19
CASSAPDYGYTF
TGTGCCAGTAGCGCCCCGGACTATGGCTACACCTTC
>TRBD2|.|TRBJ2-2|TRBV30
CAWSTGGTGELFF
TGTGCCTGGAGTACGGGAGGAACCGGGGAGCTGTTTTTT
>.|.|TRBJ2-3|TRBV28
CASLSSRGDTQYF
TGTGCCAGCCTATCTAGTAGGGGAGATACGCAGTATTTT
>TRBD2|.|TRBJ2-7|TRBV5-4
CASSPGLGSEQYF
TGTGCCAGCAGCCCGGGACTAGGTTCTGAGCAGTACTTC
>.|.|TRBJ2-3|TRBV4-2
CASSQEWLSTDTQYF
TGTGCCAGCAGCCAAGAGTGGCTTAGCACAGATACGCAGTATTTT
>.|.|TRBJ2-2|TRBV9
CASSVPRGGENTGELFF
TGTGCCAGCAGCGTCCCAAGGGGCGGGGAAAACACCGGGGAGCTGTTTTTT
>TRBD2|once|TRBJ2-1|TRBV5-1
CASSSRTSGGAYNEQFF
TGCGCCAGCAGCTCCCGGACTAGCGGGGGGGCCTACAATGAGCAGTTCTTC
>.|.|TRBJ1-2|TRBV5-1
CASSLTPGNYGYTF
TGCGCCAGCAGCTTAACTCCGGGGAACTATGGCTACACCTTC
>.|.|TRBJ1-1|TRBV30
CAWSVGGVPMNTEAFF
TGTGCCTGGAGTGTAGGAGGGGTCCCTATGAACACTGAAGCTTTCTTT
>TRBD1|once|TRBJ2-3|TRBV18
CASSPTRGRTDTQYF
TGTGCCAGCTCACCAACCAGGGGGCGCACAGATACGCAGTATTTT
>TRBD1|.|TRBJ2-2|TRBV5-1
CASSSVSTGLTGELFF
TGCGCCAGCAGCTCCGTTTCGACAGGGCTAACCGGGGAGCTGTTTTTT
>.|.|TRBJ1-4|TRBV30
CAWSDPSGDEKLFF
TGTGCCTGGAGTGATCCCTCAGGGGATGAAAAACTGTTTTTT
>.|.|TRBJ1-1|TRBV7-8
CASSFIGANTEAFF
TGTGCCAGCAGCTTCATAGGAGCGAACACTGAAGCTTTCTTT
>TRBD2|.|TRBJ2-1|TRBV4-1
CASSSQLTSGGFEQFF
TGCGCCAGCAGCTCCCAACTGACTAGCGGGGGCTTCGAGCAGTTCTTC
>TRBD1|.|TRBJ1-1|TRBV5-4
CASSTERTGPTEAFF
TGTGCCAGCAGCACGGAGCGGACAGGGCCCACTGAAGCTTTCTTT
>.|.|TRBJ2-7|TRBV11-2
CASSPVGLAYEQYF
TGTGCCAGCAGCCCCGTTGGGCTGGCCTACGAGCAGTACTTC
>.|once|TRBJ1-1|TRBV6-5
CASINSLMNTEAFF
TGTGCCAGCATCAACAGTCTTATGAACACTGAAGCTTTCTTT
>TRBD1|.|TRBJ1-1|TRBV29-1
CSVAPGGNTEAFF
TGCAGCGTTGCTCCAGGGGGGAACACTGAAGCTTTCTTT
>.|once|TRBJ1-6|TRBV30
CAWSVRGANSPLHF
TGTGCCTGGAGTGTAAGGGGCGCGAATTCACCCCTCCACTTT
>TRBD1|.|TRBJ1-2|TRBV7-2
CASSLVGGQGQGYTF
TGTGCCAGCAGCTTAGTAGGGGGACAGGGGCAGGGCTACACCTTC
>.|.|TRBJ1-5|TRBV5-3
CARSSRDQPQHF
TGTGCCAGAAGCTCGAGAGATCAGCCCCAGCATTTT
>TRBD1|.|TRBJ1-2|TRBV19
CASSISPRTGENTF
TGTGCCAGTAGTATCAGCCCCCGGACAGGGGAGAACACCTTC
>TRBD1|.|TRBJ2-7|TRBV2
CASSEGDRDYEQYF
TGTGCCAGCAGTGAAGGGGACAGGGACTACGAGCAGTACTTC
>TRBD1|.|TRBJ1-6|TRBV19
CASGQGVNSPLHF
TGTGCCAGCGGACAGGGGGTAAATTCACCCCTCCACTTT
>TRBD1|once|TRBJ1-4|TRBV10-3
CAISQGAGEKLFF
TGTGCCATCAGTCAGGGGGCAGGGGAAAAACTGTTTTTT
>TRBD1|.|TRBJ1-5|TRBV7-9
CASSSTGLEGNQPQHF
TGTGCCAGCAGCTCGACAGGGCTTGAGGGCAATCAGCCCCAGCATTTT
>.|once|TRBJ1-1|TRBV3-1/TRBV3-2
CASSQGEVNTEAFF
TGTGCCAGCAGCCAAGGAGAAGTGAACACTGAAGCTTTCTTT
>.|.|TRBJ2-3|TRBV3-1/TRBV3-2
CASSLGTPSPTDTQYF
TGTGCCAGCAGCCTAGGGACTCCTAGTCCCACAGATACGCAGTATTTT
>.|.|TRBJ2-2|TRBV10-2
CASSRAGELFF
TGCGCCTCAAGTAGAGCCGGGGAGCTGTTTTTT
>TRBD1|.|TRBJ1-1|TRBV4-2
CASSQDPSGGYTEAFF
TGTGCCAGCAGCCAAGATCCGTCAGGGGGCTACACTGAAGCTTTCTTT
>.|.|TRBJ2-5|TRBV30
CAWSVSRETQYF
TGTGCCTGGAGTGTCTCCCGGGAGACCCAGTACTTC
>.|.|TRBJ2-6|TRBV19
CASSMAVSGANVLTF
TGTGCCAGTAGTATGGCCGTATCTGGGGCCAACGTCCTGACTTTC
>.|.|TRBJ2-7|TRBV24-1
CATSDNGPPGEQYF
TGTGCCACCAGTGATAATGGACCCCCGGGGGAGCAGTACTTC
>TRBD2|few|TRBJ2-5|TRBV11-2
CASSLDRASGAPKRGTQYF
TGTGCCAGCAGCTTAGATCGGGCTAGCGGGGCCCCAAAAAGGGGGACCCAGTACTTC
>.|.|TRBJ1-1|TRBV20-1
CSASNEATEAFF
TGCAGTGCTAGTAATGAGGCCACTGAAGCTTTCTTT
>TRBD1|.|TRBJ1-2|TRBV9
CASSVIARGTDSNYGYTF
TGTGCCAGCAGCGTTATCGCTAGAGGGACAGATTCTAACTATGGCTACACCTTC
>.|.|TRBJ1-5|TRBV10-2
CASSHSSNQPQHF
TGCGCCAGCAGCCACAGCTCCAATCAGCCCCAGCATTTT
>TRBD1|.|TRBJ1-5|TRBV6-5
CASASGTDSNQPQHF
TGTGCCAGCGCCTCCGGGACAGATAGCAATCAGCCCCAGCATTTT
>.|.|TRBJ2-7|TRBV19
CASSIGDSSYEQYF
TGTGCCAGTAGTATAGGTGACAGCTCCTACGAGCAGTACTTC
>.|.|TRBJ1-5|TRBV9
CASSVDRNQPQHF
TGTGCCAGCAGCGTAGACAGGAATCAGCCCCAGCATTTT
>TRBD2|.|TRBJ2-5|TRBV3-1/TRBV3-2
CASSQDRVAGGQETQYF
TGTGCCAGCAGCCAAGATCGGGTGGCGGGGGGGCAAGAGACCCAGTACTTC
>TRBD2|.|TRBJ2-1|TRBV5-4
CASSSPYQAGGGDEQFF
TGTGCCAGCAGCTCCCCGTATCAAGCGGGGGGCGGAGATGAGCAGTTCTTC
>.|.|TRBJ2-7|TRBV12-5
CASGLEGHSSYEQYF
TGTGCTAGTGGTTTGGAGGGGCATTCCTCCTACGAGCAGTACTTC
>TRBD2|.|TRBJ2-3|TRBV27
CASSPWTSGVDPTDTQYF
TGTGCCAGCAGCCCTTGGACTAGCGGGGTTGATCCCACAGATACGCAGTATTTT
>.|.|TRBJ2-3|TRBV2
CASIRQTDTQYF
TGTGCCAGCATTCGACAGACAGATACGCAGTATTTT
>.|.|TRBJ2-2|TRBV7-9
CASSLTVGELFF
TGTGCCAGCAGCTTAACGGTCGGGGAGCTGTTTTTT
>TRBD1|.|TRBJ2-7|TRBV19
CASMDRETYEQYF
TGTGCCAGTATGGACAGGGAAACCTACGAGCAGTACTTC
>.|.|TRBJ2-1|TRBV2
CASLVQGQFF
TGTGCCAGCCTAGTCCAGGGGCAGTTCTTC
>.|.|TRBJ1-6|TRBV5-8
CASSLYGGAKRTSPLHF
TGTGCCAGCAGCTTGTATGGGGGGGCTAAACGAACTTCACCCCTCCACTTT
>TRBD1|.|TRBJ2-1|TRBV6-5
CASNRGTSYNEQFF
TGTGCCAGCAACAGGGGGACCTCCTACAATGAGCAGTTCTTC
>.|.|TRBJ2-7|TRBV5-5
CASSLAGGPSYEQYF
TGTGCCAGCAGCTTGGCAGGGGGGCCCTCCTACGAGCAGTACTTC
>.|.|TRBJ2-3|TRBV27
CASSSFRLASNTQYF
TGTGCCAGCAGTTCCTTCAGACTGGCTAGTAATACGCAGTATTTT